Sequencing of this T cell receptor (beta chain) was carried out in a study of cytomegalovirus exposure and HLA in healthy donors. The study ran its PCR with 60 Vbeta and 13 Jbeta primers. Per the original data handling: In a later analysis, some 10 million of 75 million to 85 million unique beta chains occurred in at least two donors. Clones were sequenced by immunoSEQ multiplex PCR, and TCRdb holds only the in-frame ones, with some missing. For V, J and clone size, that table is used; D and trimming come from the DNA. This sample has some 99,000 clones, with 73% found just once. The V gene's germline CDR1 is SGDLS and CDR2 YYNGEE. Unmatched junction bases numbered 8, after V lost 3 bases and J lost 5 bases. The CDR3 runs 15 residues.

The J gene is TRBJ2-7, the V gene TRBV9, with 10 bases aligning to TRBD2. This clonotype was sampled from a man aged 35-49 years in good health and CMV-seronegative. The source material was PBMCs. The CDR3 protein is CASSGGTSEGDEQYF. The CDR3 nucleotides are TGTGCCAGCAGCGGTGGGACTAGCGAAGGAGACGAGCAGTACTTC.